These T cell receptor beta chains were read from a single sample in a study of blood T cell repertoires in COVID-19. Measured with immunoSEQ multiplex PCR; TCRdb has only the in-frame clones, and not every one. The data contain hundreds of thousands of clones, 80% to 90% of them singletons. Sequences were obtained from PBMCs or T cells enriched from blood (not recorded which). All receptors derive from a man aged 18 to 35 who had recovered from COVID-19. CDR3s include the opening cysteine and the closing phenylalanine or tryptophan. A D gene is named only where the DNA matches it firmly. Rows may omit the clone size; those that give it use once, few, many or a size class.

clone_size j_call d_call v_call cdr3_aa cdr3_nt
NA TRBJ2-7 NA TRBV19 CASSITTSGSYEQYF TGTGCCAGTAGTATCACTACGAGCGGCTCCTACGAGCAGTACTTC
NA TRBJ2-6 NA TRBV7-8 CASSLGQTGANVLTF TGTGCCAGCAGCTTAGGGCAAACCGGGGCCAACGTCCTGACTTTC
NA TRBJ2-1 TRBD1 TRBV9 CASSGDRGSYNEQFF TGTGCCAGCAGCGGAGACAGGGGCTCCTACAATGAGCAGTTCTTC
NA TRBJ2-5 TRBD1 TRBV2 CASSERGTGYRETQYF TGTGCCAGCAGTGAAAGGGGGACAGGGTACCGAGAGACCCAGTACTTC
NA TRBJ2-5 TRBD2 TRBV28 CASSLGLANSETQYF TGTGCCAGCAGTTTGGGACTAGCGAATTCTGAGACCCAGTACTTC
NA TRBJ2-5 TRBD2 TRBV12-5 CASGLVSSSGRGETQYF TGTGCTAGTGGTTTGGTAAGTAGTAGCGGGAGAGGGGAGACCCAGTACTTC
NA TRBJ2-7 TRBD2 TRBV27 CASSLGAGLAYYEQYF TGTGCCAGCAGTTTGGGAGCGGGGCTAGCATACTACGAGCAGTACTTC
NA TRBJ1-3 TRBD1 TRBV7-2 CASSLDLTGVNTIYF TGTGCCAGCAGCTTGGATCTTACAGGGGTAAACACCATATATTTT
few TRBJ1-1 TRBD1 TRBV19 CASSAFTGGTEAFF TGTGCCAGTAGTGCATTTACAGGGGGCACTGAAGCTTTCTTT
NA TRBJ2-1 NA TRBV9 CASSVGSGSYNEQFF TGTGCCAGCAGCGTAGGTTCGGGATCCTACAATGAGCAGTTCTTC
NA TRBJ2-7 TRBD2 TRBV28 CASSWTSGRGTDYEQYF TGTGCCAGCAGTTGGACTAGCGGGAGAGGGACCGACTACGAGCAGTACTTC
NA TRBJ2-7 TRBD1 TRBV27 CASSSRDRGSPFLQYF TGTGCCAGCAGTTCCCGGGACAGGGGTTCCCCTTTCCTCCAGTACTTC
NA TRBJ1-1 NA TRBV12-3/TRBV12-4 CASSLSGATEAFF TGTGCCAGCAGTTTGTCAGGGGCCACTGAAGCTTTCTTT
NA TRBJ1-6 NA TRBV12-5 CASAFLTPNIYSPLHF TGTGCTAGTGCCTTCCTCACCCCCAACATTTATTCACCCCTCCACTTT
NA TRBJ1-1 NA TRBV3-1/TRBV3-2 CASSQAVTEAFF TGTGCCAGCAGCCAAGCGGTCACTGAAGCTTTCTTT
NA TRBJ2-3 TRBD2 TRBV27 CASSSGRRLAGFTDTQYF TGTGCCAGCAGTAGCGGGAGACGGTTAGCCGGGTTCACAGATACGCAGTATTTT
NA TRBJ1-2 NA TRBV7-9 CASSPTGVYGYTF TGTGCCAGCAGCCCGACAGGAGTCTATGGCTACACCTTC
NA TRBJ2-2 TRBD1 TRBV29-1 CSGGTGTSTGELFF TGCAGCGGAGGGACAGGGACCTCAACCGGGGAGCTGTTTTTT
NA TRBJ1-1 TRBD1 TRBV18 CASSPRTGTTEAFF TGTGCCAGCTCACCACGGACAGGCACCACTGAAGCTTTCTTT
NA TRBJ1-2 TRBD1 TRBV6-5 CASSYSGPGGGYGYTF TGTGCCAGCAGTTACTCGGGGCCAGGGGGCGGCTATGGCTACACCTTC
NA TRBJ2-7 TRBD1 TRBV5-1 CASSFGTGGSHEQYF TGCGCCAGCAGCTTCGGGACAGGGGGCAGTCACGAGCAGTACTTC
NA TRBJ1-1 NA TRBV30 CAWSGRQGFTEAFF TGTGCCTGGAGTGGCCGGCAGGGGTTCACTGAAGCTTTCTTT
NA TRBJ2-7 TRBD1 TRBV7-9 CASRLEGTGTYEQYF TGTGCCAGCAGATTAGAAGGGACAGGGACCTACGAGCAGTACTTC
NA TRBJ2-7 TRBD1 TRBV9 CASSASDRDPYEQYF TGTGCCAGCAGCGCATCGGACAGGGATCCCTACGAGCAGTACTTC
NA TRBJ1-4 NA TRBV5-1 CASSVSGRGEKLFF TGCGCCAGCAGCGTTTCAGGGAGGGGAGAAAAACTGTTTTTT
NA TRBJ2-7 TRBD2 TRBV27 CASSPIGLAGVTEQYF TGTGCCAGCAGTCCGATTGGACTAGCGGGAGTGACTGAGCAGTACTTC
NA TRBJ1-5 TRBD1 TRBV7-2 CASSSIGGNRGGGQPQHF TGTGCCAGCAGCTCCATCGGGGGAAACAGGGGAGGAGGTCAGCCCCAGCATTTT
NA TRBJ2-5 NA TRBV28 CASKSGAYQETQYF TGTGCCAGCAAGTCGGGAGCGTACCAAGAGACCCAGTACTTC
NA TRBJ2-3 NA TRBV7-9 CASSLARLGSGSTDTQYF TGTGCCAGCAGCTTAGCGCGGCTGGGGAGCGGGAGCACAGATACGCAGTATTTT
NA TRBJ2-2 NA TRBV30 CAWEAAGELFF TGTGCCTGGGAGGCGGCCGGGGAGCTGTTTTTT
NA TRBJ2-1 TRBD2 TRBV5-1 CASSASGTSGRAIEFF TGCGCCAGCAGCGCTTCCGGGACTAGCGGGAGGGCCATCGAGTTCTTC
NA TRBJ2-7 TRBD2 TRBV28 CASSSPSGNLYEQYF TGTGCCAGCAGTTCCCCTAGCGGGAACCTCTACGAGCAGTACTTC
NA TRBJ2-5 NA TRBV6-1 CASSERQTGQETQYF TGTGCCAGCAGTGAAAGGCAAACAGGCCAAGAGACCCAGTACTTC
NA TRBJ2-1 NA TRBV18 CASSPGLENEQFF TGTGCCAGCTCACCGGGACTCGAGAATGAGCAGTTCTTC
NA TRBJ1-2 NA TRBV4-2 CASSQEQGYGYTF TGTGCCAGCAGCCAAGAACAGGGATATGGCTACACCTTC
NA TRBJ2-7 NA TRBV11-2 CASSLKDSSYEQYF TGTGCCAGCAGCTTAAAGGACAGCTCCTACGAGCAGTACTTC
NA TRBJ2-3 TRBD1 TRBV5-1 CASSSTGGPTDTQYF TGCGCCAGCAGCTCGACAGGGGGGCCCACAGATACGCAGTATTTT
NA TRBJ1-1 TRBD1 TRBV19 CASSTRQGVTEAFF TGTGCCAGTAGTACTCGACAGGGGGTCACTGAAGCTTTCTTT
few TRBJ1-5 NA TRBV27 CASSTGIGNQPQHF TGTGCCAGCTCTACAGGGATCGGCAATCAGCCCCAGCATTTT
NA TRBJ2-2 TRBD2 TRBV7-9 CASSSGLAGVEGAGELFF TGTGCCAGCAGCTCAGGACTAGCGGGAGTCGAGGGGGCCGGGGAGCTGTTTTTT
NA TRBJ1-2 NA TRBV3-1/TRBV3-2 CASSLTNNYGYTF TGTGCCAGCAGCCTAACAAATAACTATGGCTACACCTTC
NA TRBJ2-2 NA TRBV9 CASSVAGTGELFF TGTGCCAGCAGCGTAGCGGGGACCGGGGAGCTGTTTTTT
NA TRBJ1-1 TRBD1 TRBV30 CAWRQGSTEAFF TGTGCCTGGCGACAGGGCTCCACTGAAGCTTTCTTT
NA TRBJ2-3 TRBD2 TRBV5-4 CASSEPLAGGGFTDTQYF TGTGCCAGCAGCGAACCGCTTGCAGGCGGGGGGTTCACAGATACGCAGTATTTT
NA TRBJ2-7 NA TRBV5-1 CASSLGRGQNEQYF TGCGCCAGCAGCTTGGGGCGGGGACAGAACGAGCAGTACTTC
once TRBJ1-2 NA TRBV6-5 CASSYSRAYDYTF TGTGCCAGCAGTTATTCCAGGGCCTATGACTACACCTTC
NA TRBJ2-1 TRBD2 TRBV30 CAWTASGVNNEQFF TGTGCCTGGACGGCTAGCGGGGTAAACAATGAGCAGTTCTTC
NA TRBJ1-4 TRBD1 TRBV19 CASSPGQSNEKLFF TGTGCCAGTAGTCCGGGACAGAGCAATGAAAAACTGTTTTTT
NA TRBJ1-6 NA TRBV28 CASRPFRGLPNNSPLHF TGTGCCAGCAGGCCTTTTAGGGGTCTGCCCAATAATTCACCCCTCCACTTT
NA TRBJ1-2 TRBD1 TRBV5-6 CASSLAGEQGSYNYGYTF TGTGCCAGCAGCTTGGCCGGCGAACAGGGGTCCTATAACTATGGCTACACCTTC
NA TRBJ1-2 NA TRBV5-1 CASSLGREHGYTF TGCGCCAGCAGCTTGGGGCGGGAGCATGGCTACACCTTC
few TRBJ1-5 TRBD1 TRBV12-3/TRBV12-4 CASSLTGGQPQHF TGTGCCAGCAGTTTAACAGGGGGCCAGCCCCAGCATTTT
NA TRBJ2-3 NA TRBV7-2 CASSLGGTLPGDTQYF TGTGCCAGCAGCTTAGGCGGGACCCTTCCGGGGGATACGCAGTATTTT
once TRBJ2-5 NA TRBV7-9 CASSLAQGETQYF TGTGCCAGCAGCTTAGCACAGGGCGAGACCCAGTACTTC
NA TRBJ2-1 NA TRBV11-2 CASSAGLPNSYNEQFF TGTGCCAGCAGCGCGGGACTCCCCAACTCCTACAATGAGCAGTTCTTC
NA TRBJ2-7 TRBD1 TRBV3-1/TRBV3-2 CASSQEGQPYEQYF TGTGCCAGCAGCCAAGAGGGACAGCCCTACGAGCAGTACTTC
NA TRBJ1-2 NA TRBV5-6 CASTGGAGNYGYTF TGTGCCAGCACTGGGGGGGCGGGCAACTATGGCTACACCTTC
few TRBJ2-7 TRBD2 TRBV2 CASNPSGGAGEQYF TGTGCCAGCAATCCTAGCGGGGGGGCCGGCGAGCAGTACTTC
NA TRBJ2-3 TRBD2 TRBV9 CASSVVTGGTDTQYF TGTGCCAGCAGCGTAGTTACGGGGGGAACAGATACGCAGTATTTT